This passage covers 28 T cell receptor beta chains from one sample sequenced in a study of shared clonotypes between healthy human individuals. The method was immunoSEQ multiplex PCR; TCRdb's version includes in-frame clones alone and lacks a portion of them. Of more than 900,000 clones in the sample, about 84% were seen once. The sequencing sample was made of memory CD4+ T cells from PBMCs. Subset denoted: CD45RA-negative fraction. These receptors were obtained from a man younger than 35 in good health. Some clones in this sample may be carry-over from other donors' samples.

This chain links TRBV27 with TRBJ1-2, with D unresolved. CDR1 is MNHEY and CDR2 is SMNVEV in the germline V gene (reference sequence). V lost 10 bases and J 1 base, leaving 7 bases between the germline ends. CDR3 length: 11 amino acids. The CDR3 region has the DNA TGTGCCACCGGGGTTAACTATGGCTACACCTTC. Translated, it gives CATGVNYGYTF.

The V call is TRBV4-3, the J call TRBJ2-3; unclear D gene. CDR1 LGHNA and CDR2 YSLEER come from the germline V gene. Deletions cut 1 base from V and 2 bases from J, with 7 bases between. CDR3 length: 14 amino acids. The CDR3 region is CASSQADFTDTQYF. Here the CDR3 DNA reads TGCGCCAGCAGCCAAGCCGACTTCACAGATACGCAGTATTTT.

This chain uses TRBV5-4 with TRBJ1-1; tentatively, D is TRBD1 (5 bases). The CDR3 has 15 residues. Per germline, CDR1 SGHNT and CDR2 YYREEE (reference sequence). The V end lost 4 bases, the J end lost 7 bases, and 20 bases lay between the germline ends. The CDR3 protein is CASSPPVGTAGEAFF. DNA of the CDR3: TGTGCCAGCAGCCCCCCCGTAGGGACTGCCGGTGAAGCTTTCTTT.

In regard to this clone: Within the sample, other DNA sequences also encode this same CDR3. The chain uses TRBV7-8 and TRBJ2-7; D is unresolved. In germline, CDR1 is SGHVS, CDR2 FQNEAQ. The CDR3 covers 14 residues. V gave up 3 bases and J gave up 0 bases, with 9 bases separating them. CDR3: CASSLVASSYEQYF. DNA for the CDR3: TGTGCCAGCAGCTTGGTTGCGAGCTCCTACGAGCAGTACTTC. The full variable domain, its missing parts supplied by reference TRBV7-8 and TRBJ2-7, is GAGVSQSPRYKVAKRGQDVALRCDPISGHVSLFWYQQALGQGPEFLTYFQNEAQLDKSGLPSDRFFAERPEGSVSTLKIQRTQQEDSAVYLCASSLVASSYEQYFGPGTRLTVT.

The V and J genes are TRBV6-1 and TRBJ1-1; D is undetermined. The V gene lost 3 bases and the J gene lost 3 bases, with 11 bases spanning the gap. The germline V gene has CDR1 MNHNS and CDR2 SASEGT. The CDR3 covers 14 residues. This CDR3 is CASSDNAVYTEAFF. For the CDR3, the DNA is TGTGCCAGCAGTGATAATGCAGTCTACACTGAAGCTTTCTTT.

The table lists this clone with a few counts. The rearrangement joins TRBV7-3 to TRBJ2-2; 9 bases agree with TRBD2. This CDR3 region has 16 residues. CDR1 is SGHTA, CDR2 FQGTGA, per germline. V gave up 5 bases and J gave up 4 bases; unmatched junction bases: 8. CDR3 residues: CASSASGTSPTGELFF. CDR3 DNA sequence: TGTGCCAGCAGCGCCTCCGGGACTAGCCCCACCGGGGAGCTGTTTTTT.

The chain combines TRBV10-3 with TRBJ2-1; 8 nucleotides match TRBD2. CDR3 length: 17 amino acids. Trimming at V came to 7 bases and at J to 6 bases, leaving 17 bases not matched to a gene. Germline loops: CDR1 ENHRY, CDR2 SYGVKD. The CDR3 DNA reads as TGTGCCATCAAGAACCCAATAATAGCGGGACTCGGCAATGAGCAGTTCTTC. Protein: CAIKNPIIAGLGNEQFF.

The chain has TRBV18 and TRBJ1-1; D is unclear. The CDR3 is 13 residues long. V gave up 3 bases and J gave up 6 bases, with 11 bases separating them. CDR1 is KGHSH, CDR2 LQKENI, per germline. The CDR3 nucleotides are TGTGCCAGCTCACCGGGTTTGGCCGCTGAAGCTTTCTTT. Protein product: CASSPGLAAEAFF.

The chain has TRBV7-2 and TRBJ1-2; D perhaps matches TRBD1 (6 bases). Germline CDR1 is SGHTA and CDR2 is FQGNSA. The CDR3 has 15 amino acids. Trimming pared 4 bases from V and 5 bases from J, leaving 17 bases between. The CDR3 reads CASSWRAGAEYGYTF. The CDR3 region has the DNA TGTGCCAGCAGCTGGCGAGCAGGGGCCGAATATGGCTACACCTTC.

Only one count was recorded for this clone. Distinct nucleotide sequences in the sample also encode this CDR3. The chain links TRBV6-5 to TRBJ2-7; 7 nucleotides agree with TRBD1. V dropped 0 bases and J dropped 7; count of bases not matched to a gene: 3. Germline V gene sequence: CDR1 MNHEY, CDR2 SVGAGI. The CDR3 length is 13 residues. The CDR3 DNA reads as TGTGCCAGCAGTTACTCGACAGGGCGAGAGCAGTACTTC. Amino acids: CASSYSTGREQYF.

The chain carries TRBV6-1 and TRBJ2-1; TRBD2 matches at 11 bases. Germline V gene data show CDR1 as MNHNS and CDR2 as SASEGT. V lost 2 bases, J lost 0 bases, and 3 bases stayed unmatched. This CDR3 comprises 17 residues. CDR3 nucleotide sequence: TGTGCCAGCAGTGAACGAACTAGCGGGAGCTCCTACAATGAGCAGTTCTTC. As protein: CASSERTSGSSYNEQFF.

The chain joins TRBV6-5 to TRBJ1-1; 8 nucleotides line up with TRBD1. This CDR3 is 15 amino acids long. CDR1 and CDR2 (germline): MNHEY, SVGAGI. With 6 bases clipped from V and 4 bases from J, the junction kept 10 bases outside the gene matches. In DNA form, the CDR3 reads TGTGCCAGCAGGAACCTACAGGGGGATGGCACTGAAGCTTTCTTT. Its translation: CASRNLQGDGTEAFF.

The chain uses TRBV10-3 and TRBJ2-1; TRBD2 matches 10 bases. The trim removed 10 bases at V and 7 bases at J, leaving 13 bases unmatched. Germline-derived CDR1 and CDR2 are ENHRY and SYGVKD. The CDR3 extends over 15 amino acids. The CDR3 protein is CASREAGGWGNEQFF. The DNA of the CDR3 is TGTGCCAGCCGGGAAGCGGGAGGGTGGGGAAATGAGCAGTTCTTC.

The gene calls are TRBV9 and TRBJ2-3; TRBD1 aligns across 7 bases. V trimming: 3 bases; J trimming: 2 bases; junction bases outside the gene matches: 15. Germline lookup yields CDR1 SGDLS and CDR2 YYNGEE. The CDR3 contains 18 residues. The CDR3 DNA follows: TGTGCCAGCAGCGCCAGCGTCCCCGGGACAGTCAACACAGATACGCAGTATTTT. This codes for CASSASVPGTVNTDTQYF.

Turning to this clone: Other DNA sequences in the same sample also yield this CDR3. CDR3 coding DNA: TGTGCCAGCAGCTTGGGGCGGGGTCCCTACGAGCAGTACTTC. Translating gives CASSLGRGPYEQYF. The rearrangement uses TRBV7-3 and TRBJ2-7, with D tentatively TRBD2 (6 bases). Trimming pared 3 bases from V and 2 bases from J, leaving 11 bases between. Germline values: CDR1 SGHTA, CDR2 FQGTGA. The CDR3 length is 14 residues.

The rearrangement links TRBV5-1 to TRBJ2-5; 14 bases fit TRBD2. The CDR3 loop spans 17 amino acids. Germline V lookup: CDR1 SGHRS, CDR2 YFSETQ. After removal of 4 bases from V and 2 bases from J, the junction contained 7 bases not matched to a gene. CDR3 DNA: TGCGCCAGCAGCATAGGACTAGCGGGAGGTTTACAAGAGACCCAGTACTTC. Translation gives CASSIGLAGGLQETQYF.

The chain links TRBV29-1 to TRBJ2-7; the D is unclear. CDR3 length: 12 residues. Per the germline V gene, CDR1 is SQVTM and CDR2 is ANQGSEA. Trimming took off 3 bases at V and 4 bases at J, with 10 bases between the two ends. In DNA, the CDR3 is TGCAGCGTTGAGAACAGCTCGTACGAGCAGTACTTC. Protein product: CSVENSSYEQYF.

There are a few counts of this clone. This chain connects TRBV7-8 to TRBJ1-1, with a weak D call TRBD1 (5 bases). Germline CDR1 and CDR2: SGHVS and FQNEAQ. The V end lost 5 bases, the J end lost 4 bases, and 11 bases lay between the germline ends. The CDR3 has 13 amino acids. CDR3: CASSPQDFTEAFF. The CDR3 DNA sequence: TGTGCCAGCAGCCCACAGGATTTCACTGAAGCTTTCTTT.

This sequence joins TRBV7-3 and TRBJ2-1; 7 bases map to TRBD2. V lost 1 base, J lost 3 bases, and 9 bases stayed unmatched. The CDR3 has 17 residues. In germline, CDR1 is SGHTA, CDR2 FQGTGA. The CDR3 sequence: CASSLRGETSSYNEQFF. The CDR3 DNA follows: TGTGCCAGCAGCTTAAGGGGGGAGACTAGCAGCTACAATGAGCAGTTCTTC.

The CDR3 DNA reads as TGTGCCAGCAGCTTGAGAGCGGGAGGTAACGGGGAGCTGTTTTTT. It codes for CASSLRAGGNGELFF. V and J are TRBV5-4 and TRBJ2-2; 9 positions match TRBD2. This CDR3 contains 15 residues. CDR1 and CDR2 (germline): SGHNT, YYREEE (reference sequence). J lost 7 bases, V lost 1 base, and 5 bases had no gene match.

J is TRBJ2-5 and V is TRBV7-7, with 11 nucleotides matching TRBD2. The CDR3 runs 15 residues. Trimming at V came to 2 bases and at J to 5 bases, leaving 4 bases not matched to a gene. Per the germline V gene, CDR1 is SSHAT and CDR2 is FNYEAQ (reference sequence). The CDR3 region is CASSLTLAGAETQYF. Here the CDR3 DNA reads TGTGCCAGCAGCTTAACACTAGCGGGAGCGGAGACCCAGTACTTC.

Comments on this clone: At the DNA level, this CDR3 is encoded by other sequences in the same sample as well. This chain joins TRBV7-3 and TRBJ2-5, with 14 nucleotides matching TRBD2. After removal of 5 bases from V and 4 bases from J, the junction contained 6 bases not matched to a gene. The CDR3 covers 16 residues. In germline, CDR1 is SGHTA, CDR2 FQGTGA. The CDR3 DNA reads TGTGCCAGCAGCCTCGGGACTAGCGGGAGTGGAGAGACCCAGTACTTC. It translates to CASSLGTSGSGETQYF. The full variable domain, in which reference TRBV7-3 and TRBJ2-5 provide the parts outside the CDR3, is GAGVSQTPSNKVTEKGKYVELRCDPISGHTALYWYRQSLGQGPEFLIYFQGTGAADDSGLPNDRFFAVRPEGSVSTLKIQRTERGDSAVYLCASSLGTSGSGETQYFGPGTRLLVL.

The rearrangement uses TRBV6-1 and TRBJ2-5; the match to TRBD2 covers 10 bases. Per germline, CDR1 MNHNS and CDR2 SASEGT. This CDR3 contains 14 residues. The V and J ends lost 4 bases and 5 bases, in that order; junction bases with no gene match: 4. The CDR3 here is CASSGGLASETQYF. As DNA, the CDR3 is TGTGCCAGCAGTGGGGGACTAGCGTCGGAGACCCAGTACTTC.

This chain uses TRBV5-1 with TRBJ1-1; D gene uncertain. The CDR3 sequence is 16 residues long. Deletions cut 1 base from V and 2 bases from J, with 15 bases between. Germline CDR1 SGHRS, CDR2 YFSETQ. The CDR3 DNA sequence: TGCGCCAGCAGCTTGCTGGGTGGCAAAAGCAACACTGAAGCTTTCTTT. Protein product: CASSLLGGKSNTEAFF.

This clone was detected only once. The gene calls are TRBV19 and TRBJ2-1; perhaps TRBD1 as D (6 bases). Trimming pared 4 bases from V and 10 bases from J, leaving 14 bases between. Per the germline V gene, CDR1 is LNHDA and CDR2 is SQIVND (reference sequence). This CDR3 comprises 13 residues. CDR3 DNA sequence: TGTGCCAGTAGTACCTCGGGACAAAGAGAGCAGTTCTTC. This gives the protein CASSTSGQREQFF. Full variable domain (rest looked up from reference TRBV19 and TRBJ2-1): DGGITQSPKYLFRKEGQNVTLSCEQNLNHDAMYWYRQDPGQGLRLIYYSQIVNDFQKGDIAEGYSVSREKKESFPLTVTSAQKNPTAFYLCASSTSGQREQFFGPGTRLTVL.

About this clone: The CDR3 does not end in the conserved phenylalanine or tryptophan, so this is likely a read error. The DNA is left out, because the CDR3 cannot be placed on it with certainty; the CDR3 is given as TCRdb lists it. The gene calls are TRBV6-5 and TRBJ2-4. Germline V gene data show CDR1 as MNHEY and CDR2 as SVGAGI. The CDR3 spans 10 amino acids, including both terminal residues. The CDR3: CASSYLIDRQ.

CDR3 bases: TGTGCCACCAGCAGAGCAGCGGGCGTAGGCGGGGAGCTGTTTTTT. Translating it yields CATSRAAGVGGELFF. This rearrangement joins TRBV15 to TRBJ2-2; TRBD2 might be the D (6 bases). The CDR3 has 15 residues. Trimming removed 1 base at V and 7 bases at J, with 13 bases between. Per germline, CDR1 LNHNV and CDR2 YYDKDF (reference sequence).

This clone was seen a few times. This chain connects TRBV2 to TRBJ1-1; tentative D call: TRBD1 (5 bases). This CDR3 region has 14 residues. Germline CDR1 is SNHLY and CDR2 is FYNNEI. V was trimmed by 8 bases and J by 2 bases, leaving 15 bases between them. In nucleotides, the CDR3 is TGTGCCAGCGACCTCATGCAGGGAAACACTGAAGCTTTCTTT. Amino acid sequence: CASDLMQGNTEAFF. Supplemented by reference TRBV2 and TRBJ1-1, the full variable domain reads EPEVTQTPSHQVTQMGQEVILRCVPISNHLYFYWYRQILGQKVEFLVSFYNNEISEKSEIFDDQFSVERPDGSNFTLKIRSTKLEDSAMYFCASDLMQGNTEAFFGQGTRLTVV.